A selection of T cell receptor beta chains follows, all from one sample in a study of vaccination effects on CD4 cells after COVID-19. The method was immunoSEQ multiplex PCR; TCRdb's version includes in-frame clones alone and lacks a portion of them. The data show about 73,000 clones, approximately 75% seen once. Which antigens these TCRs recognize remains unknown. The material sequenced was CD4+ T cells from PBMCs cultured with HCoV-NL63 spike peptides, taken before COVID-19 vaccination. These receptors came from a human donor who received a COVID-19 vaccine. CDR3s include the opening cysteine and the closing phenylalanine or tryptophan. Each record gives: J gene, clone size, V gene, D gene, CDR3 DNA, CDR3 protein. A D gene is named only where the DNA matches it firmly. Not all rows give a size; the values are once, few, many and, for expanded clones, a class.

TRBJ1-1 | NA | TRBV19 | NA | TGTGCCAGTAGTATTGGCTTAGCGAACACTGAAGCTTTCTTT | CASSIGLANTEAFF
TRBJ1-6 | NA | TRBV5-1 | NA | TGCGCCAGCAGCTTCGGGACTTCATCTTCACCCCTCCACTTT | CASSFGTSSSPLHF
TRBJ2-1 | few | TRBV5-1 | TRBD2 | TGCGCCAGCAGTCTTAGCGGGGGTAACCTCTACAATGAGCAGTTCTTC | CASSLSGGNLYNEQFF
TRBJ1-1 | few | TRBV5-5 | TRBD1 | TGTGCCAGCAGCTTCGGGACAGGGGGCACTGAAGCTTTCTTT | CASSFGTGGTEAFF
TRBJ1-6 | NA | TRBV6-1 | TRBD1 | TGTGCCAGCAGTGAAAGGACAGGGACTTCGTCACCCCTCCACTTT | CASSERTGTSSPLHF
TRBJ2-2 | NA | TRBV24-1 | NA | TGTGCCACCAGTGACCCGGGACGGACAAGCGGGGAGCTGTTTTTT | CATSDPGRTSGELFF
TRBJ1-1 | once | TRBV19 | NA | TGTGCCAGTAGTATAGATGCCAGGAACCCAGCTTTCTTT | CASSIDARNPAFF
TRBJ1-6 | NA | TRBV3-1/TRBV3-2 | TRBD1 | TGTGCCAGCAGCCGACGACAGGGCTCACCCCTCCACTTT | CASSRRQGSPLHF
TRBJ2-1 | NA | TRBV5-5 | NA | TGTGCCAGCAGCTTGCGGGAGAGCTCCTACAATGAGCAGTTCTTC | CASSLRESSYNEQFF
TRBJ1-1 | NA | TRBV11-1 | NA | TGTGCCAGCAGCTTACTGAGGGAAGCTTTCTTT | CASSLLREAFF
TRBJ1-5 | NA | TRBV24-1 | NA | TGTGCCACCAGTGACGGGCAGGTGGGGAATCAGCCCCAGCATTTT | CATSDGQVGNQPQHF
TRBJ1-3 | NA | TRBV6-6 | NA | TGTGCCAGCAGACCACAGGGAACAAGAAACACCATATATTTT | CASRPQGTRNTIYF
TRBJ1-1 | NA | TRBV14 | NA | TGTGCCAGCAGCCAAGAGAGGGGGGTGAACACTGAAGCTTTCTTT | CASSQERGVNTEAFF
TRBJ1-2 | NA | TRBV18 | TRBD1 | TGTGCCAGCTCTAAAAATCAGGGGGCTAACTATGGCTACACCTTC | CASSKNQGANYGYTF
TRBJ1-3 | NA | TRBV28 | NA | TGTGCCAGCAGCGGGACCGCCAACACCATATATTTT | CASSGTANTIYF
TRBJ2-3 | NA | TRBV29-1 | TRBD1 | TGCAGCGTTGAGCCCCCCCCTGGACAGGACCGTTCGGTATATACGCAGTATTTT | CSVEPPPGQDRSVYTQYF
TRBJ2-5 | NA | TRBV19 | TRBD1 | TGTGCCAGTAGTATGGTTTACAGGGGTTTTTTGGGCCAAGAGACCCAGTACTTC | CASSMVYRGFLGQETQYF
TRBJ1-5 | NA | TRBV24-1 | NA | TGTGCCACCAGCAGGGATGTTATGGGGCCCCAGCATTTT | CATSRDVMGPQHF
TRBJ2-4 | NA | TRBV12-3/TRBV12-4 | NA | TGTGCCAGCAGTCAGACAGCCAAAAACATTCAGTACTTC | CASSQTAKNIQYF
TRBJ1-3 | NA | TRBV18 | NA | TGTGCCAGCTCACCGCAGCTTGACAGTAGCCCTGGAAACACCATATATTTT | CASSPQLDSSPGNTIYF
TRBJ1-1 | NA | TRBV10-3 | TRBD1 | TGTGCCATCAGTGACCCGGACAGGGAAAGGGCTTTCTTT | CAISDPDRERAFF
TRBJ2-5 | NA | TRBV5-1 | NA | TGCGCCAGCAGCTTGGTGCAGACCCCAATCCAAGAGACCCAGTACTTC | CASSLVQTPIQETQYF
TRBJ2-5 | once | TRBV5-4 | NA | TGTGCCAGCAGCCCACAAATAGCGGCCCAAGAGACCCAGTACTTC | CASSPQIAAQETQYF
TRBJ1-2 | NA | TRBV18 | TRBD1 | TGTGCCAGCTCACCATATACCGGGACAGGAGCTAACTATGGCTACACCTTC | CASSPYTGTGANYGYTF
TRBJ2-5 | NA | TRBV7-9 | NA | TGTGCCAGCAGCCGGGCCGAAGGGTTGGAGACCCAGTACTTC | CASSRAEGLETQYF
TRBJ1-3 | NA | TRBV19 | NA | TGTGCCAGTAGTATTAACAGGCCTGGAAACACCATATATTTT | CASSINRPGNTIYF
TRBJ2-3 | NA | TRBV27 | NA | TGTGCCAGCAGTTTAGCTCGCCTAGCCACAGATACGCAGTATTTT | CASSLARLATDTQYF
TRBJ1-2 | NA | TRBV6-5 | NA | TGTGCCAGCCTCCCCTTTCAGGCGATTAACTATGGCTACACCTTC | CASLPFQAINYGYTF
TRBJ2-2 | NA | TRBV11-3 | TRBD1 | TGTGCCAGCAGCGTTGGACAGGGTTACACCGGGGAGCTGTTTTTT | CASSVGQGYTGELFF
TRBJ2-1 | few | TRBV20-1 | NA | TGCAGTGCCCTGATACGGTTACGGCAGTTCTTC | CSALIRLRQFF
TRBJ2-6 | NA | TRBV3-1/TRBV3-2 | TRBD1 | TGTGCCAGCAGCGGGAGACCGGGACAGTCCTTCTCTGGGGCCAACGTCCTGACTTTC | CASSGRPGQSFSGANVLTF
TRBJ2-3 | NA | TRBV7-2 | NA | TGTGCCAGCAGCTTACGCGGTCCGGGACGAAGCACAGATACGCAGTATTTT | CASSLRGPGRSTDTQYF
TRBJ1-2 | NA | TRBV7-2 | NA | TGTGCCAGCAGCTCTGGACCTCTCTATGGCTACACCTTC | CASSSGPLYGYTF
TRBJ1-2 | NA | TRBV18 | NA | TGTGCCAGCTCACCACTCGAAACAGGGTATGGCTACACCTTC | CASSPLETGYGYTF
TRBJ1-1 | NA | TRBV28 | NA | TGTGCCAGCTTGCAGTGGAACACTGAAGCTTTCTTT | CASLQWNTEAFF
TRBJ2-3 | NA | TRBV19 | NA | TGTGCCAGTAGTATTGGGGGGAGCCACACAGATACGCAGTATTTT | CASSIGGSHTDTQYF
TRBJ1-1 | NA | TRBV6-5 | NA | TGTGCCAGCAGTTTGTCCCAGTTGAACACTGAAGCTTTCTTT | CASSLSQLNTEAFF
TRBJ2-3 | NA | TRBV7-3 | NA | TGTGCCAGCAGCTTTGGAAGCACAGATACGCAGTATTTT | CASSFGSTDTQYF
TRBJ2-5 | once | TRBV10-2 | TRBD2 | TGCGCCAGCAGGCGGGGAGGGTTTAGCCAAGAGACCCAGTACTTC | CASRRGGFSQETQYF
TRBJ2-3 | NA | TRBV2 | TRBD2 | TGTGCCAGCAGATCAACTAGCGGGGTGGGGGATACGCAGTATTTT | CASRSTSGVGDTQYF
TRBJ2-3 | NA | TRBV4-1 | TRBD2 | TGCGCCAGCAGCCAAGTCGGGGGGTTCACAGATACGCAGTATTTT | CASSQVGGFTDTQYF
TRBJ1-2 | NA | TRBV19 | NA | TGTGCCAGTAGTATAGCAAACATCGACAGGGGCTACACCTTC | CASSIANIDRGYTF